This is a list of T cell receptor beta chains from one sample in a study of spatial heterogeneity in lung cancer. TCRdb processed the 5' RACE reads anew with MiXCR; each CDR3 protein has one entry. The sample contains fewer than 100,000 distinct CDR3 sequences, just under 20% of which appear only once. Here the sequenced sample was PBMCs, taken at follow-up. These receptor sequences come from a male donor with early-stage non-small cell lung cancer. The CDR3 runs from the conserved cysteine through the conserved F or W. D genes are given only for firm matches. Not all rows give a size; the values are once, few, many and, for expanded clones, a class.

TRBJ1-1 | - | - | TRBV6-1 | 13 | CASSLRENTEAFF | TGTGCCAGCAGCCTGAGGGAGAACACTGAAGCTTTCTTT
TRBJ1-2 | - | - | TRBV12-3/TRBV12-4 | 14 | CARPAGGRNYGYTF | TGTGCCAGACCGGCGGGGGGGCGTAACTATGGCTACACCTTC
TRBJ2-1 | TRBD2 | few | TRBV24-1 | 17 | CATSDPRGTSAANEQFF | TGTGCCACCAGTGACCCGCGGGGGACTAGCGCCGCCAATGAGCAGTTCTTC
TRBJ2-7 | TRBD2 | many | TRBV9 | 14 | CASSATSGSYEQYF | TGTGCCAGCAGCGCGACTAGCGGGAGCTACGAGCAGTACTTC
TRBJ2-1 | TRBD2 | - | TRBV6-5 | 16 | CASSPFSGRGYNEQFF | TGTGCCAGCAGCCCCTTTAGCGGGAGGGGATACAATGAGCAGTTCTTC
TRBJ1-5 | TRBD1 | - | TRBV9 | 15 | CASSVGPRGGQPQHF | TGTGCCAGCAGCGTAGGTCCCAGGGGGGGTCAGCCCCAGCATTTT
TRBJ2-5 | TRBD2 | many | TRBV20-1 | 17 | CSARDHSRGLDIGTQYF | TGCAGTGCTAGAGATCATTCGAGGGGACTAGACATAGGGACCCAGTACTTC
TRBJ2-3 | - | - | TRBV27 | 15 | CASSPRRPPLDTQYF | TGTGCCAGCAGTCCCCGCAGGCCTCCCTTGGATACGCAGTATTTT
TRBJ2-3 | - | - | TRBV7-2 | 13 | CASSKGVPDTQYF | TGTGCCAGCAGCAAAGGAGTTCCAGATACGCAGTATTTT
TRBJ2-1 | TRBD2 | many | TRBV6-2/TRBV6-3 | 14 | CASSSGSSYNEQFF | TGTGCCAGCTCTAGCGGGAGCTCGTACAATGAGCAGTTCTTC
TRBJ2-5 | - | - | TRBV20-1 | 13 | CSAMVAAQETQYF | TGCAGTGCTATGGTGGCGGCCCAAGAGACCCAGTACTTC
TRBJ2-5 | TRBD2 | few | TRBV7-9 | 17 | CASSSLLGSGYEETQYF | TGTGCCAGCAGCTCACTCCTAGGTAGCGGGTACGAAGAGACCCAGTACTTC
TRBJ1-5 | TRBD1 | many | TRBV12-3/TRBV12-4 | 12 | CASRQGLGPQHF | TGTGCCAGCAGACAGGGGTTGGGGCCCCAGCATTTT
TRBJ1-3 | - | - | TRBV9 | 15 | CASSVDVRTGNTIYF | TGTGCCAGCAGCGTAGATGTAAGAACGGGAAACACCATATATTTT
TRBJ2-3 | - | few | TRBV6-1 | 16 | CASSDRDWGYTDTQYF | TGTGCCAGCAGTGATAGGGACTGGGGTTACACAGATACGCAGTATTTT
TRBJ2-1 | - | few | TRBV11-3 | 15 | CASSYGLGSYNEQFF | TGTGCCAGCAGCTATGGGTTGGGGTCCTACAATGAGCAGTTCTTC
TRBJ2-7 | TRBD2 | - | TRBV9 | 15 | CASSATSGRAAEQYF | TGTGCCAGCAGCGCAACTAGCGGGAGGGCCGCCGAGCAGTACTTC